This paragraph reports one T cell receptor (beta chain). Its antigen remains unidentified. The V gene's germline CDR1 is SQVTM and CDR2 ANQGSEA. V was shortened by 7 bases and J by 4 bases, with 16 bases between the two germline ends. CDR3 length: 13 residues. TCR libraries were built from around 0.45 ug of total RNA by linear amplification. TCRdb analysed the reads with MiXCR anew, one entry per CDR3 protein. The sample contains approximately 180,000 distinct CDR3 sequences, around 80% of which appear only once. The data were obtained in a study of healthy donors' naive CD4 and CD8 T cells. Study as a whole: Donors came from three age groups: 20-25, 40-50 and 60-70 years. Points from the study as a whole: Chains were not paired, since alpha and beta were sequenced in bulk.

This sequence was found in a pool of human donors in good health; the sample pools cells from several healthy donors. The sequenced sample consisted of naive CD4+ and CD8+ T cells sorted from blood, pooled from several donors. The chain links TRBV29-1 to TRBJ2-5; TRBD1 might be the D (5 bases). This CDR3 is CSAGAGSGETQYF. The CDR3 bases are TGCAGCGCCGGAGCAGGGTCGGGAGAGACCCAGTACTTC.